The T cell receptor beta chain under discussion was sequenced for a study of blood T cell repertoires in COVID-19. Turning to the study itself: Donors in the United States, Italy and Spain gave samples during acute or convalescent COVID-19.

The CDR3 covers 13 residues. V was cut by 7 bases and J by 5 bases, with 12 bases left in between. Germline-derived CDR1 and CDR2 are SNHLY and FYNNEI. In the source study's methods: Quantification of nucleated cells was approximated via reference gene primer amplification. The data were produced by immunoSEQ multiplex PCR, yet TCRdb's version contains in-frame clones alone and is incomplete. V, J and clone size are those of that table, while D and trimming were read from the DNA. The table shows about 230,000 clones, with around 81% occurring only once. The sequence derives from an elderly woman with COVID-19, enrolled during active disease. The V gene is TRBV2, the J gene TRBJ2-1; tentatively, D is TRBD2 (5 bases). Sequenced material: peripheral blood. CDR3 protein: CASTPGVNNEQFF. In DNA form, the CDR3 reads TGTGCCAGCACCCCCGGGGTTAACAATGAGCAGTTCTTC.